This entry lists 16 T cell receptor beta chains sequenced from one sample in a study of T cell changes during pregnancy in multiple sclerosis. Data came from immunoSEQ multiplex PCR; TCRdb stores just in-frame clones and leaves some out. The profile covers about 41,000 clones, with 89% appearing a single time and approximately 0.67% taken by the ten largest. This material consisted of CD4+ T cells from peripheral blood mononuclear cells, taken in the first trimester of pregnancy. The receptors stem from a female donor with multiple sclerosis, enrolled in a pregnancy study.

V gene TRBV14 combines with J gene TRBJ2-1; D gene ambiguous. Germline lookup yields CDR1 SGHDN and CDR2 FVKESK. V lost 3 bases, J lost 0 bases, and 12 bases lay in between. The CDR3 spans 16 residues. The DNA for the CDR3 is TGTGCCAGCAGCCACCCCCTCCCTAGCTCCTACAATGAGCAGTTCTTC. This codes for CASSHPLPSSYNEQFF.

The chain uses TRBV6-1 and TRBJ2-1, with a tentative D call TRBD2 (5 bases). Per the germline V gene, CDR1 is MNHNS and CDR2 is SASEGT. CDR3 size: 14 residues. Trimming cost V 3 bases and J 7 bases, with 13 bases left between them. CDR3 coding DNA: TGTGCCAGCAGTGACGACTCCCGGAGGAATGAGCAGTTCTTC. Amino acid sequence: CASSDDSRRNEQFF.

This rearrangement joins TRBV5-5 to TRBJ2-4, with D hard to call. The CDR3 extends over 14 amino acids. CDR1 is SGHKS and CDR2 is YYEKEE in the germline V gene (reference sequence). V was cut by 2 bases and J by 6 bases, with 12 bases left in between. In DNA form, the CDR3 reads TGTGCCAGCAGCTTTGGATCTTCGGGAAACATTCAGTACTTC. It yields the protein CASSFGSSGNIQYF.

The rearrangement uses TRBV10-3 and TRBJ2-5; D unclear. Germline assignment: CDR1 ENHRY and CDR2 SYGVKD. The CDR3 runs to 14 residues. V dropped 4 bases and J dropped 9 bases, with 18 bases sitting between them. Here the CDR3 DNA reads TGTGCCATCAGTGCGAGTCTCGACAAGGTTCCCCAGTACTTC. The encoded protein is CAISASLDKVPQYF.

CDR3: CASRVAGADETQYF. CDR3 bases: TGTGCCAGCAGGGTAGCGGGAGCCGACGAGACCCAGTACTTC. The chain is built from TRBV5-4 and TRBJ2-5; TRBD2 matches 9 bases. Losses at the gene ends were 5 bases for V and 5 bases for J; bases not matched to a gene: 7. CDR3 length: 14 residues. From germline, CDR1 is SGHNT and CDR2 YYREEE (reference sequence).

The CDR3 DNA reads TGTGCCAGCAGTGAAACTAGCGGGGTTAACACCGGGGAGCTGTTTTTT. Amino acid sequence: CASSETSGVNTGELFF. The V gene is TRBV2, the J gene TRBJ2-2, with TRBD2 matching 10 bases. The CDR3 consists of 16 residues. Germline CDR1 is SNHLY and CDR2 is FYNNEI. Trimming removed 2 bases from V and 2 bases from J; junction bases left unmatched: 2.

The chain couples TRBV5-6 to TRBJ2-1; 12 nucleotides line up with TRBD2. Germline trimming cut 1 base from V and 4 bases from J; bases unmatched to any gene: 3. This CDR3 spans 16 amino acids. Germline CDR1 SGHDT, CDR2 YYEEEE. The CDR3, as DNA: TGTGCCAGCAGCTTGACTAGCGGGAGGTCTTACAATGAGCAGTTCTTC. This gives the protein CASSLTSGRSYNEQFF.

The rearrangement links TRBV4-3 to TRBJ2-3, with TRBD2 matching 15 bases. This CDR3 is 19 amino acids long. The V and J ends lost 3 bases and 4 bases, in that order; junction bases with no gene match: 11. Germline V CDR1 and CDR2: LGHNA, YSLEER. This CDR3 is CASSHGTSGRPWEPDTQYF. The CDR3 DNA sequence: TGCGCCAGCAGCCACGGGACTAGCGGGAGGCCCTGGGAGCCAGATACGCAGTATTTT.

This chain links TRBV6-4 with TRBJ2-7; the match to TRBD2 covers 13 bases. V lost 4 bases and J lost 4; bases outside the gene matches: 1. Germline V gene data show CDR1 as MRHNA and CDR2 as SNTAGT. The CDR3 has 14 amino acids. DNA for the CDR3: TGTGCCAGCAGTGCGGGACTAGCGGGGTACGAGCAGTACTTC. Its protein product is CASSAGLAGYEQYF.

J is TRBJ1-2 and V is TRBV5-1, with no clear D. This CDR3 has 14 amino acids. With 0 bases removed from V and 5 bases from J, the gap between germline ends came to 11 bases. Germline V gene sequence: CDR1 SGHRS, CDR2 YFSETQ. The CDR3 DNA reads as TGCGCCAGCAGCTTGGGCGGCGGATCGTATGGCTACACCTTC. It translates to CASSLGGGSYGYTF.

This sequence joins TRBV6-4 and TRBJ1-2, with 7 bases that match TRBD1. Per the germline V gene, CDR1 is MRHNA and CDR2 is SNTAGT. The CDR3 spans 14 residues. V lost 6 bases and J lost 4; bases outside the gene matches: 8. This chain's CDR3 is CASRSQGPGYGYTF. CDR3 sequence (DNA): TGTGCCAGCAGGTCACAGGGGCCGGGCTATGGCTACACCTTC.

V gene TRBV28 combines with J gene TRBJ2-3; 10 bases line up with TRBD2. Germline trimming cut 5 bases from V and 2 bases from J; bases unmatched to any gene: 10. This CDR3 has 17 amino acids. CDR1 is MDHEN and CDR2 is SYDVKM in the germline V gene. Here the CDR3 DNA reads TGTGCCAGCAGTCCCGTATTAGGACTAGCGGACACAGATACGCAGTATTTT. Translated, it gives CASSPVLGLADTDTQYF.

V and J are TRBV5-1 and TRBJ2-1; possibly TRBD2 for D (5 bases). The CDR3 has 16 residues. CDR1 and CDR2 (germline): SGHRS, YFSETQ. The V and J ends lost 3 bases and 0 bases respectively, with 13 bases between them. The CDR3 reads CASSSKADFSYNEQFF. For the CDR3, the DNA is TGCGCCAGCAGCTCCAAAGCGGACTTCTCCTACAATGAGCAGTTCTTC.

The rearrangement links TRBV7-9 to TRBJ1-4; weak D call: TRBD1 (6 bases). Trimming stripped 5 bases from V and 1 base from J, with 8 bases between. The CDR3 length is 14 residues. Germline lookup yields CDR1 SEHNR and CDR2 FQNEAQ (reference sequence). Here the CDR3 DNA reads TGTGCCAGCAGCGTCAGGGGAACTAATGAAAAACTGTTTTTT. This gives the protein CASSVRGTNEKLFF.

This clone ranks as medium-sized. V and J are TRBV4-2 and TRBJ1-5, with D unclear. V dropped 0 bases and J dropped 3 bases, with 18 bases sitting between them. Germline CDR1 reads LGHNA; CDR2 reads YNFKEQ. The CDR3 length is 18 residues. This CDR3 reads CASSQEVRGFSDNQPQHF. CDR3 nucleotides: TGTGCCAGCAGCCAAGAGGTTCGAGGGTTCAGTGACAATCAGCCCCAGCATTTT.

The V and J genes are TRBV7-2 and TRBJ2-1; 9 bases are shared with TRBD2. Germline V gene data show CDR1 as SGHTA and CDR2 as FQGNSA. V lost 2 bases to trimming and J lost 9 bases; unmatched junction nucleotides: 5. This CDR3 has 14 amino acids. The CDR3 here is CASSLMAGGPEQFF. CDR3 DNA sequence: TGTGCCAGCAGCTTAATGGCGGGAGGGCCTGAGCAGTTCTTC. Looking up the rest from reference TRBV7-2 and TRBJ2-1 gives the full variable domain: GAGVSQSPSNKVTEKGKDVELRCDPISGHTALYWYRQSLGQGLEFLIYFQGNSAPDKSGLPSDRFSAERTGGSVSTLTIQRTQQEDSAVYLCASSLMAGGPEQFFGPGTRLTVL.